This T cell receptor (beta chain) was recorded in a study of OX40 agonist ivuxolimab in advanced cancers. This CDR3 is built from 15 residues. The germline V and J ends were trimmed by 1 base and 7 bases, with 12 bases remaining between them. Germline-derived CDR1 and CDR2 are SGHRS and YFSETQ. This table comes from immunoSEQ multiplex PCR, and its TCRdb copy is limited to in-frame clones, with some not included. The table records around 76,000 clones, roughly 89% of them present only once. This clonotype originated in an adult with an advanced solid tumor such as melanoma, head and neck, liver or kidney cancer. This chain connects TRBV5-1 to TRBJ1-6; D is possibly TRBD1 (6 bases). The specimen comprised CD4+ or CD8+ T cells sorted from blood, sampled in a trial of the OX40 agonist ivuxolimab. The CDR3 nucleotides are TGCGCCAGCAGCTTGATCTCAGGGGACAATTCACCCCTCCACTTT. It encodes CASSLISGDNSPLHF.